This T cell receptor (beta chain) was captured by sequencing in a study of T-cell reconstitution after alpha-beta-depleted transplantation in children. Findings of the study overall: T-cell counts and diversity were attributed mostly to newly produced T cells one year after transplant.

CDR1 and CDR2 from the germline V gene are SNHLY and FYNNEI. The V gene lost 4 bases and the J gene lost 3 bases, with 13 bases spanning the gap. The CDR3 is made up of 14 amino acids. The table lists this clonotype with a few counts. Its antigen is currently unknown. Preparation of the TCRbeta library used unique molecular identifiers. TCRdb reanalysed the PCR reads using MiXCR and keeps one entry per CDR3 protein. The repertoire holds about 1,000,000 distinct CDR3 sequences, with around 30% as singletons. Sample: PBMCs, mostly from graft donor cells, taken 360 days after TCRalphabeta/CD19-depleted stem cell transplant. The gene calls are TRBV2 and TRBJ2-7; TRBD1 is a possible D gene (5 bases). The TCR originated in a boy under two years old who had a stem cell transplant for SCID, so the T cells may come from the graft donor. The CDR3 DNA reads TGTGCCAGCAGTGGGATCCGACAGAACTACGAGCAGTACTTC. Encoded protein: CASSGIRQNYEQYF.